A selection of T cell receptor beta chains follows, all from one sample in a study of T cell responses to AZD1222 COVID-19 vaccine. The assay was immunoSEQ multiplex PCR, and TCRdb's table has in-frame clones only and misses some. The table lists approximately 140,000 clones, roughly 90% of them singletons. The material sequenced was peripheral blood, taken on day 0 of AZD1222 vaccination. These receptor sequences come from an adult in good health. Each CDR3 is given with its conserved first and last residue. The D gene is left open where the match is weak. Clone sizes are given selectively: once, few, many, or a class where the clone is expanded.

NA	TRBV19	TRBJ1-5	TRBD1	TGTGCCAGTAGTCCTTGGACAGGATCGAGCAATCAGCCCCAGCATTTT	CASSPWTGSSNQPQHF
once	TRBV7-8	TRBJ1-3	NA	TGTGCCAGCAGCTCCACAGTCTCTGGAAACACCATATATTTT	CASSSTVSGNTIYF
NA	TRBV2	TRBJ1-4	TRBD1	TGTGCCAGCAGTGTTAGACAGGGTACTAATGAAAAACTGTTTTTT	CASSVRQGTNEKLFF
NA	TRBV29-1	TRBJ2-7	NA	TGCAGCGTTGAAGTGGCTTCCTCCTACGAGCAGTACTTC	CSVEVASSYEQYF
NA	TRBV6-1	TRBJ1-3	NA	TGTGCCAGCAGTGATACAGGAAGGAGAAACACCATATATTTT	CASSDTGRRNTIYF
once	TRBV4-2	TRBJ1-5	NA	TGTGCCAGCAGCCAAGGTAGGGCGCGGAGCAATCAGCCCCAGCATTTT	CASSQGRARSNQPQHF
NA	TRBV13	TRBJ2-7	NA	TGTGCCAGCAGCTTAAGCCCAGGCGGCTCCTACGAGCAGTACTTC	CASSLSPGGSYEQYF
NA	TRBV4-3	TRBJ1-2	TRBD1	TGCGCCAGCAGCCAAGACCGGACAGGCGCAAACCACTATGGCTACACCTTC	CASSQDRTGANHYGYTF
few	TRBV2	TRBJ1-5	TRBD1	TGTGCCAGCGCGTGGGGGACAGGGGGGAATCAGCCCCAGCATTTT	CASAWGTGGNQPQHF
few	TRBV9	TRBJ2-1	TRBD2	TGTGCCAGCAGCGTAGGGCTAGCGGGGGGATATGGGGAGCAGTTCTTC	CASSVGLAGGYGEQFF
NA	TRBV4-1	TRBJ2-5	TRBD2	TGCGCCAGCAGCCAAGGAAATAGCGGGGGGTCGGAGACCCAGTACTTC	CASSQGNSGGSETQYF
once	TRBV27	TRBJ2-1	TRBD2	TGTGCCAGCAGGGAGACTAGCGGTAAAAATAAGGATGAGCAGTTCTTC	CASRETSGKNKDEQFF
NA	TRBV5-8	TRBJ2-6	TRBD1	TGTGCCAGCAGCTCCCCGGGACAGGTCCTGGTGGGGGCCAACGTCCTGACTTTC	CASSSPGQVLVGANVLTF
NA	TRBV28	TRBJ2-7	TRBD2	TGTGCCAGCAGTTTAAATAGCTGGCGGGGCGAGCGGGATAACTACGAGCAGTACTTC	CASSLNSWRGERDNYEQYF
NA	TRBV5-1	TRBJ1-6	NA	TGCGCCAGCAGCTTGGGAGACACAGGGAAGGATTCACCCCTCCACTTT	CASSLGDTGKDSPLHF
NA	TRBV29-1	TRBJ2-1	NA	TGCAGCGTTGAACTCCAAGAAGTCTACAATGAGCAGTTCTTC	CSVELQEVYNEQFF
NA	TRBV6-5	TRBJ1-1	NA	TGTGCCAGCAGACCTTCCGGGGGAGGGGACACTGAAGCTTTCTTT	CASRPSGGGDTEAFF
NA	TRBV27	TRBJ2-7	NA	TGTGCCAGCAGTTTTGCCCGGTCCTACGAGCAGTACTTC	CASSFARSYEQYF
NA	TRBV5-1	TRBJ1-4	TRBD1	TGCGCCAGCAGCTTCGGACAGGGGAGGGAAAAACTGTTTTTT	CASSFGQGREKLFF
NA	TRBV30	TRBJ1-2	NA	TGTGCCTGGAGTGTAGGGCGGGGAGGCTATGGCTACACCTTC	CAWSVGRGGYGYTF
NA	TRBV5-8	TRBJ2-7	NA	TGTGCCAGCAGCTTGGAACATTACGAGCAGTACTTC	CASSLEHYEQYF
NA	TRBV30	TRBJ2-7	NA	TGTGCCTGGAGCGTCCACCGGTCTGGGTCTTCCAACGAGCAGTACTTC	CAWSVHRSGSSNEQYF
NA	TRBV9	TRBJ2-1	NA	TGTGCCAGCAGCGGTAGGCATGTACTAGCAAGGGACAATGAGCAGTTCTTC	CASSGRHVLARDNEQFF
NA	TRBV5-1	TRBJ2-1	TRBD1	TGCGCCAGCAGCTTATGGACAGGGATAAACAATGAGCAGTTCTTC	CASSLWTGINNEQFF
NA	TRBV28	TRBJ1-6	NA	TGTGCCAGCAGTTTTGGCGGGTTCCTAGTTTATTCACCCCTCCACTTT	CASSFGGFLVYSPLHF
NA	TRBV12-3/TRBV12-4	TRBJ1-5	NA	TGTGCCTCGGGGGCGCCCCAGCATTTT	CASGAPQHF
few	TRBV7-7	TRBJ2-1	TRBD1	TGTGCCAGCAGCTTAGGGGCAGGGGGAAACCGAGGTGAGCAGTTCTTC	CASSLGAGGNRGEQFF
NA	TRBV21-1	TRBJ1-5	NA	TGTGCCAGCAGCGACTGCGAAAATTGCAATCAGCCCCAGCATTTT	CASSDCENCNQPQHF
NA	TRBV7-2	TRBJ2-3	TRBD1	TGTGCCAGCAGCTTAATCCGGACAGGGCACAATACGCAGTATTTT	CASSLIRTGHNTQYF
few	TRBV9	TRBJ2-2	TRBD2	TGTGCCAGCAGCTCTGGACTAGCCGCCGGGGAGCTGTTTTTT	CASSSGLAAGELFF
NA	TRBV7-2	TRBJ1-5	TRBD1	TGTGCCAGCAGCCCCCGGACAGGGAGGGGTCAGCCCCAGCATTTT	CASSPRTGRGQPQHF
NA	TRBV11-2	TRBJ2-2	NA	TGTGCCAGCAGCCGAGGGACCATCGGGGAGCTGTTTTTT	CASSRGTIGELFF
NA	TRBV28	TRBJ2-5	NA	TGTGCCAGCGGGGGGTGGGAGACCCAGTACTTC	CASGGWETQYF
NA	TRBV4-1	TRBJ2-7	NA	TGCGCCAGCAGCCAAGAGGGCGCTTTGAGGGAGCAGTACTTC	CASSQEGALREQYF
NA	TRBV19	TRBJ2-1	NA	TGTGCCAGTAGTCAAAGGACCACCAGCACAAATGAGCAGTTCTTC	CASSQRTTSTNEQFF
NA	TRBV28	TRBJ2-4	NA	TGTGCCAGCAGTAGGGCAGATCGGTACAAAAACATTCAGTACTTC	CASSRADRYKNIQYF
NA	TRBV5-8	TRBJ2-1	NA	TGTGCCAGCAGCCTCAGGACGGGGAAGGGCGATGAGCAGTTCTTC	CASSLRTGKGDEQFF
NA	TRBV3-1/TRBV3-2	TRBJ1-4	TRBD1	TGTGCCAGCAGCGACCAATACAGGGGAAATGAAAAACTGTTTTTT	CASSDQYRGNEKLFF
NA	TRBV7-2	TRBJ2-5	TRBD1	TGTGCCAGCAGCGCGACAGGGGGCCCGGAGACCCAGTACTTC	CASSATGGPETQYF
NA	TRBV5-6	TRBJ1-2	NA	TGTGCCAGCAGCTTCGGACGGTACTATGGCTACACCTTC	CASSFGRYYGYTF
NA	TRBV5-1	TRBJ1-1	TRBD1	TGCGCCAGCAGCTGGACAGGGGGGGTAAGGAACACTGAAGCTTTCTTT	CASSWTGGVRNTEAFF
NA	TRBV6-5	TRBJ1-4	NA	TGTGCCAGCAATATTCGTGACACTAATGAAAAACTGTTTTTT	CASNIRDTNEKLFF
few	TRBV15	TRBJ1-2	NA	TGTGCCACCAGCAGAGAGGGGACACGATCTAACTATGGCTACACCTTC	CATSREGTRSNYGYTF
NA	TRBV7-2	TRBJ2-1	TRBD2	TGTGCCAGCAGCTTAGCAGGGACTAGCGGGGCATACAATGAGCAGTTCTTC	CASSLAGTSGAYNEQFF
NA	TRBV19	TRBJ1-1	NA	TGTGCCAGTAGTTCAGGTATAGGGCCCACTGAAGCTTTCTTT	CASSSGIGPTEAFF
NA	TRBV28	TRBJ1-2	TRBD1	TGTGCCAGCAGACGATCCCAGGGGGCTGGGAATGGCTACACCTTC	CASRRSQGAGNGYTF
NA	TRBV5-4	TRBJ2-7	NA	TGTGCCAGCAGCTTGGGACAGTTCTACGAGCAGTACTTC	CASSLGQFYEQYF
NA	TRBV6-2/TRBV6-3	TRBJ2-5	NA	TGTGCCAGCAGTTACTTGGGACCCAAAAAAGAGACCCAGTACTTC	CASSYLGPKKETQYF
few	TRBV21-1	TRBJ2-5	NA	TGTGCCAGCAGTTCCACCGACTTCCAAGAGACCCAGTACTTC	CASSSTDFQETQYF
NA	TRBV3-1/TRBV3-2	TRBJ2-5	TRBD1	TGTGCCAGCAGCCACGGGACAGGGGGCCTAATACAAGAGACCCAGTACTTC	CASSHGTGGLIQETQYF
few	TRBV6-4	TRBJ2-2	NA	TGTGCCAGCAGTGACTCCTACACCGGGGAGCTGTTTTTT	CASSDSYTGELFF
NA	TRBV6-2/TRBV6-3	TRBJ2-5	NA	TGTGCCAGCAGTTACTCCTTCCGCGAGACCCAGTACTTC	CASSYSFRETQYF
NA	TRBV2	TRBJ1-2	TRBD1	TGTGCCAGCAGCTTGGACAGGGCTGGTCATGGCTACACCTTC	CASSLDRAGHGYTF
NA	TRBV30	TRBJ1-5	NA	TGTGCCTGGAGTGTACGGGCAGGTTGTGCCCCGAATCAGCCCCAGCATTTT	CAWSVRAGCAPNQPQHF
NA	TRBV11-3	TRBJ2-3	NA	TGTGCCAGCAGCTCCCGCGGCTTCACAGATACGCAGTATTTT	CASSSRGFTDTQYF
NA	TRBV6-4	TRBJ2-1	NA	TGTGCCAGCAGTTTAGAGGGCGGAAGAGGGGGTAATGAGCAGTTCTTC	CASSLEGGRGGNEQFF
NA	TRBV28	TRBJ1-2	NA	TGTGCCAGCAGTTTTCAGGCCCTCTATGGCTACACCTTC	CASSFQALYGYTF
NA	TRBV11-3	TRBJ2-5	NA	TGTGCCAGCAGCCCCAGGGTACGAGAGACCCAGTACTTC	CASSPRVRETQYF
NA	TRBV12-3/TRBV12-4	TRBJ2-3	NA	TGTGCCAGCAAGAGAGATACGCAGTATTTT	CASKRDTQYF